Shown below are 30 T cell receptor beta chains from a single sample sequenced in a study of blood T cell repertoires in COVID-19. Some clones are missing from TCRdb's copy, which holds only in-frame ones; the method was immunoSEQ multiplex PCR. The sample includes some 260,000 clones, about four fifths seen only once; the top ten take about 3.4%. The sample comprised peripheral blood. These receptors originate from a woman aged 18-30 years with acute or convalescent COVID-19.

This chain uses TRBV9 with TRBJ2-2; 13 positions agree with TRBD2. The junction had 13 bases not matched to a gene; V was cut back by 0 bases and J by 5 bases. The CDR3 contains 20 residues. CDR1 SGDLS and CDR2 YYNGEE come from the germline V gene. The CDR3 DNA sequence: TGTGCCAGCAGCGTAGCTACCTTAGGGTGGACTAGCGGGAGAACCGGGGAGCTGTTTTTT. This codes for CASSVATLGWTSGRTGELFF.

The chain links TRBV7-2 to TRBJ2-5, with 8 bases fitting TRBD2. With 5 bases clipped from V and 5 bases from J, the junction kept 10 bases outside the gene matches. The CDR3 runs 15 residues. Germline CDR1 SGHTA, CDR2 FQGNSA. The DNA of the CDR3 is TGTGCCAGCAGCCCCAGCGGGAGTTTAGGGGAGACCCAGTACTTC. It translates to CASSPSGSLGETQYF.

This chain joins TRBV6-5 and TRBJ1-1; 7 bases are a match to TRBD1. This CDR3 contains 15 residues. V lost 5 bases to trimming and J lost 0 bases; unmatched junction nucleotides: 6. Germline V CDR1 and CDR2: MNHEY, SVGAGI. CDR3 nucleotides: TGTGCCAGCAGTACGCTGACAGGGTTGAACACTGAAGCTTTCTTT. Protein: CASSTLTGLNTEAFF.

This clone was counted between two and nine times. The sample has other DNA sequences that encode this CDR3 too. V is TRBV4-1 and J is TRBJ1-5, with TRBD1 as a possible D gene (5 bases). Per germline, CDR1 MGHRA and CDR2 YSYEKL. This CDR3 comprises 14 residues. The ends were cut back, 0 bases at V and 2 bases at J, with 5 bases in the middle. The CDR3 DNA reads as TGCGCCAGCAGCCAAGACAGGGGCAATCAGCCCCAGCATTTT. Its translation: CASSQDRGNQPQHF.

CDR3 loop: CASSRQTGGSQKLFF. The CDR3 DNA is TGTGCCAGCAGTCGCCAGACGGGGGGATCGCAGAAACTGTTTTTT. This chain joins TRBV7-9 and TRBJ1-4, with TRBD1 as a possible D gene (5 bases). The germline V gene encodes CDR1 SEHNR and CDR2 FQNEAQ (reference sequence). CDR3 length: 15 amino acids. V shed 6 bases and J shed 11 bases, with 22 bases lying between them.

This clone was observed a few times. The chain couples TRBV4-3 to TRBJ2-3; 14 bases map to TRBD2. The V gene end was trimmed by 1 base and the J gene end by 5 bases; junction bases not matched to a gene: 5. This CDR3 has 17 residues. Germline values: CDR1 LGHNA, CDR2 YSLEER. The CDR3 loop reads CASSQGLAGGPLDTQYF. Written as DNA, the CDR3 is TGCGCCAGCAGCCAAGGACTAGCGGGAGGGCCGTTAGATACGCAGTATTTT.

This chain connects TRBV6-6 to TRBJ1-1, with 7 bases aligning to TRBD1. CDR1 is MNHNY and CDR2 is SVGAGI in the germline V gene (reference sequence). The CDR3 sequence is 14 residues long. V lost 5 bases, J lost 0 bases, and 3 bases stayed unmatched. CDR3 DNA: TGTGCCAGCAGTCTGACAGGGATGAACACTGAAGCTTTCTTT. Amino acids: CASSLTGMNTEAFF.

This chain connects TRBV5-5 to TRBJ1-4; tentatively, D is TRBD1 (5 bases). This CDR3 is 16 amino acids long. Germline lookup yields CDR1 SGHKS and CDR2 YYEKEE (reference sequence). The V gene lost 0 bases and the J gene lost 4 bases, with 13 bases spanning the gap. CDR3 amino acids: CASSLAKGRVNEKLFF. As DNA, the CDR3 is TGTGCCAGCAGCTTGGCCAAGGGGCGAGTTAATGAAAAACTGTTTTTT.

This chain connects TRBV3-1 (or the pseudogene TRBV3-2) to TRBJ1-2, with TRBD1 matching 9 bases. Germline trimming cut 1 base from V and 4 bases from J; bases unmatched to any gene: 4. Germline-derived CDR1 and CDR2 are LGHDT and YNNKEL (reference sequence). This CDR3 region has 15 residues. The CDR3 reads CASSQGRTGVYGYTF. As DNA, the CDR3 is TGTGCCAGCAGCCAAGGGAGGACAGGGGTCTATGGCTACACCTTC.

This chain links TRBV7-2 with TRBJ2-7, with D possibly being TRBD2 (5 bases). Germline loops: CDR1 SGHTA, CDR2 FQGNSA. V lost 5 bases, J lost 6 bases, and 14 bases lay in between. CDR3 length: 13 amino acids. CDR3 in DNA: TGTGCCAGCAGCCAAAGTCCAGGAGGCGAGCAGTACTTC. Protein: CASSQSPGGEQYF.

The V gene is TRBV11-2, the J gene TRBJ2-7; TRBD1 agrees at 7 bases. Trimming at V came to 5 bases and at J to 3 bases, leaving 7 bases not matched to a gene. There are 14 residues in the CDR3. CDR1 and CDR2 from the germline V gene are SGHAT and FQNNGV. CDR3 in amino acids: CASSGPGTDYEQYF. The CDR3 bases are TGTGCCAGCAGCGGACCCGGGACAGACTACGAGCAGTACTTC.

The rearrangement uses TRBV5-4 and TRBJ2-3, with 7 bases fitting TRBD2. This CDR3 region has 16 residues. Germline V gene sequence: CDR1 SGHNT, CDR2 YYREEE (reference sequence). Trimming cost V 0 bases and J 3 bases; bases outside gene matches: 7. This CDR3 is CASSLDVGGPTDTQYF. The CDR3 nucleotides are TGTGCCAGCAGCTTGGACGTGGGAGGGCCAACAGATACGCAGTATTTT. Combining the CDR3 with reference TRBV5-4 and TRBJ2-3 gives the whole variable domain ETGVTQSPTHLIKTRGQQVTLRCSSQSGHNTVSWYQQALGQGPQFIFQYYREEENGRGNFPPRFSGLQFPNYSSELNVNALELDDSALYLCASSLDVGGPTDTQYFGPGTRLTVL.

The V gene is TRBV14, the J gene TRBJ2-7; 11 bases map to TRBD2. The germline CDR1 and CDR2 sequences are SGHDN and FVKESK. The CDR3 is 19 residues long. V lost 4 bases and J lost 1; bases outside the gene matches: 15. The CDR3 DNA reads TGTGCCAGCAGCCCTCGAGGTAGCGGGAGGGCCGGTGGATCCTACGAGCAGTACTTC. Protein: CASSPRGSGRAGGSYEQYF.

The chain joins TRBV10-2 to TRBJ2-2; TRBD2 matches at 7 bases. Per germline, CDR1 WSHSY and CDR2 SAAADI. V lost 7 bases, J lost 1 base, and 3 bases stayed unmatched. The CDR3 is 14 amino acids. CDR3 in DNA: TGCGCCAGCAAGGCGGGAGTGAACACCGGGGAGCTGTTTTTT. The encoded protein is CASKAGVNTGELFF.

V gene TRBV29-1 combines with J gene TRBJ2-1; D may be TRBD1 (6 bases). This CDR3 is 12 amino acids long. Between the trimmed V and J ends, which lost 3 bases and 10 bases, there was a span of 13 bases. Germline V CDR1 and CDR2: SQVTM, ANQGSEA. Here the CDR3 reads CSVDHRVLEQFF. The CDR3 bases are TGCAGCGTTGACCACAGGGTTCTCGAGCAGTTCTTC.

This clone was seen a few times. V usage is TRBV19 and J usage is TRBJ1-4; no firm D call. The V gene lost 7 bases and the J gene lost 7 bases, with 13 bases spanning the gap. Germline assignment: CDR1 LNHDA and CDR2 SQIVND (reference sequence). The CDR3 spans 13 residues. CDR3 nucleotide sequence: TGTGCCAGTACAAGAGGGATGGGTGAAAAACTGTTTTTT. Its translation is CASTRGMGEKLFF.

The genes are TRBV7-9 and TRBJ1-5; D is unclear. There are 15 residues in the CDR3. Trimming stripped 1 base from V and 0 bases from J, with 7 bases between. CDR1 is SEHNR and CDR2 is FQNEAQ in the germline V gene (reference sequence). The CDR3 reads CASSLDQFSNQPQHF. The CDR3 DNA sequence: TGTGCCAGCAGCTTAGATCAGTTTAGCAATCAGCCCCAGCATTTT.

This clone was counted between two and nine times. The CDR3 loop reads CASHTPGLEPNEQFF. The CDR3 DNA follows: TGCGCCAGCCACACGCCGGGACTAGAACCAAATGAGCAGTTCTTC. This chain links TRBV5-1 with TRBJ2-1; 8 bases agree with TRBD2. The CDR3 covers 15 residues. V lost 7 bases, J lost 7 bases, and 13 bases stayed unmatched. CDR1 and CDR2 (germline): SGHRS, YFSETQ.

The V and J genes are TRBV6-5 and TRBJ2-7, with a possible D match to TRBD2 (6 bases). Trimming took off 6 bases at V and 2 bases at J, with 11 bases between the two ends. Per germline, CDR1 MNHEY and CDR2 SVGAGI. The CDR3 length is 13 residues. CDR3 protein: CASSRGKAYEQYF. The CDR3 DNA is TGTGCCAGCAGCCGCGGGAAGGCCTACGAGCAGTACTTC.

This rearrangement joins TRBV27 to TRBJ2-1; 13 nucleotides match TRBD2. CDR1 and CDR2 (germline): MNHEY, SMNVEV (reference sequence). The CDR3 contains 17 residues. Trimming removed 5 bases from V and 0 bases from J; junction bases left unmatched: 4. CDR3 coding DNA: TGTGCCAGCAGTGCCGGGACTAGCGGGAACTCCTACAATGAGCAGTTCTTC. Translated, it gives CASSAGTSGNSYNEQFF.

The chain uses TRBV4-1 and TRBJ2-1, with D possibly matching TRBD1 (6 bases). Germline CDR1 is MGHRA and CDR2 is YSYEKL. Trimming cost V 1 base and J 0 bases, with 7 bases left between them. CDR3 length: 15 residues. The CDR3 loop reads CASSQVRGSYNEQFF. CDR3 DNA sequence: TGCGCCAGCAGCCAAGTCAGGGGCTCCTACAATGAGCAGTTCTTC.

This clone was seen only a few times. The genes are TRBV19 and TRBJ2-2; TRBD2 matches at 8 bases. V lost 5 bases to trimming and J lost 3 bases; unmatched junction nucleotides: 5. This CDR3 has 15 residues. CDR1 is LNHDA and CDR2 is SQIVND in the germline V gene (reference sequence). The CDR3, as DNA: TGTGCCAGTAGTCAGAGAGCGGGAGACACCGGGGAGCTGTTTTTT. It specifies CASSQRAGDTGELFF.

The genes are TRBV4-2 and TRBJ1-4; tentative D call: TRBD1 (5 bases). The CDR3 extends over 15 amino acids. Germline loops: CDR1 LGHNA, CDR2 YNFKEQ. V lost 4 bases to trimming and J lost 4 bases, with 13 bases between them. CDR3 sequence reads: CASSLTQGNNEKLFF. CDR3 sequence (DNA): TGTGCCAGCAGCCTAACCCAGGGAAATAATGAAAAACTGTTTTTT.

The CDR3 sequence: CASSGLAGRETQYF. The CDR3 nucleotides are TGTGCCAGCAGCGGACTAGCGGGTAGAGAGACCCAGTACTTC. The chain is built from TRBV7-8 and TRBJ2-5; 11 bases align to TRBD2. Looked up from germline, CDR1 is SGHVS and CDR2 is FQNEAQ. The CDR3 is 14 residues long. The J segment lost 4 bases and the V segment lost 5 bases, leaving 3 bases of the junction unmatched.

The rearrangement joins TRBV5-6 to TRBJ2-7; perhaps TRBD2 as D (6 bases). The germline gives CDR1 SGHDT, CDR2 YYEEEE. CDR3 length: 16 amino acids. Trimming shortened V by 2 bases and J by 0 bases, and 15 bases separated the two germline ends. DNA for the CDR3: TGTGCCAGCAGCTTTATGGTAGCGGAACTCTCCTACGAGCAGTACTTC. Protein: CASSFMVAELSYEQYF. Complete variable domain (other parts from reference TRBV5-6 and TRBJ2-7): DAGVTQSPTHLIKTRGQQVTLRCSPKSGHDTVSWYQQALGQGPQFIFQYYEEEERQRGNFPDRFSGHQFPNYSSELNVNALLLGDSALYLCASSFMVAELSYEQYFGPGTRLTVT.

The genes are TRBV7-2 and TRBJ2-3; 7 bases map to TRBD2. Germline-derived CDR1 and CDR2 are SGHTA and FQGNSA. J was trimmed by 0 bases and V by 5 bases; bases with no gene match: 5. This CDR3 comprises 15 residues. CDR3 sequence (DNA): TGTGCCAGCAGCCCCGGGACTACCAGCACAGATACGCAGTATTTT. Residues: CASSPGTTSTDTQYF.

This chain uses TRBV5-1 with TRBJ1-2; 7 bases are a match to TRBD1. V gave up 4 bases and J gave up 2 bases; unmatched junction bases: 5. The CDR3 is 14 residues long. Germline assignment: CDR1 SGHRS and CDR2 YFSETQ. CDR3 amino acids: CASSRDSGNYGYTF. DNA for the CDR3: TGCGCCAGCAGCAGGGACAGCGGAAACTATGGCTACACCTTC.

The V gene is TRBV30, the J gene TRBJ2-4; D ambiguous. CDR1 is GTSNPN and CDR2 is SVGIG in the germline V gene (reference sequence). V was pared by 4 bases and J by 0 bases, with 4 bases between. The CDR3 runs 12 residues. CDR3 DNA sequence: TGTGCCTGGAACAGAGCCAAAAACATTCAGTACTTC. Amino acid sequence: CAWNRAKNIQYF.

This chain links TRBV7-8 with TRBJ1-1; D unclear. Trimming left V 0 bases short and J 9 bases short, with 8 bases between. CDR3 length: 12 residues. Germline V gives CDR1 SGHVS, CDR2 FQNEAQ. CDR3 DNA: TGTGCCAGCAGCTTAGCTAAGCGACAAGCTTTCTTT. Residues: CASSLAKRQAFF.

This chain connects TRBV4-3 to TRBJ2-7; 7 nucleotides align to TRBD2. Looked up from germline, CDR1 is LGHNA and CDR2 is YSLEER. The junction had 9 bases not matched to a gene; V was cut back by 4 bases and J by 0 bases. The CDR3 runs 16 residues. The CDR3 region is CASSPTLGGSSYEQYF. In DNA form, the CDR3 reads TGCGCCAGCAGCCCTACTCTGGGAGGGAGCTCCTACGAGCAGTACTTC.